The sequence of this T cell receptor (beta chain) was determined in a study of shared clonotypes between healthy human individuals (dated by TCRdb to 2018 to 2020). For context, the study as a whole: A couple of women and a few men aged 18 to 49 years were included in the cohort. To estimate repertoire size and how much clonotypes are shared between individuals, the study performed deep sequencing of blood TCR repertoires from a few healthy adults. Libraries were prepared and TCR repertoires were sequenced by different laboratories using diverse techniques, in order to increase sequencing depth and limit assay-specific biases. Between about 0.85 and 9.5 billion PBMCs per donor were obtained by leukapheresis.

The donors were healthy, HIV-negative adults with no recently reported acute infections or vaccinations. Only Caucasian adults living in Nashville, Tennessee, USA were represented among the donors. For unsorted samples, tens of millions of PBMCs were counted and genomic DNA was extracted with the QIAamp DNA Blood Mini kit. Blood was obtained by leukapheresis, after which PBMCs were separated by Ficoll-Histopaque density gradient centrifugation and cryopreserved in liquid nitrogen vapor phase. CDR1 SQVTM and CDR2 ANQGSEA were looked up in the germline V gene. Trimming costs V 4 bases and J 8 bases, and their ends lie 9 bases apart. Counted from cysteine to phenylalanine, this CDR3 has 11 amino acids. Left in the record is the CDR3 DNA by itself, 33 bases read in frame from the first base. TCR CDR3 regions were amplified from genomic DNA by multiplex PCR using the deep immunoSEQ assay. For each cell subset, the extracted genomic DNA was distributed evenly across all wells of several immunoSEQ 96-well plates, and each plate served as one replicate. For unsorted PBMC, around 300 ng of genomic DNA, equivalent to about 30,000 T cell genomes, went into each replicate PCR. Unsorted PBMC genomic DNA was sequenced across ten immunoSEQ deep assay plates. Purified libraries were measured with a Qubit 3.0 fluorometer, size-checked on a Bioanalyzer 2100, and measured again with the KAPA Library Quantification kit. Every immunoSEQ 96-well plate was sequenced on a separate single-read 150-cycle Illumina NextSeq 550 flow cell. The original methods were these. The immunoSEQ output contained only junctional sequences without quality scores, so filtering could not match that applied to full-length reads. Sequences were annotated with PyIR, a Python wrapper for IgBLAST v1.9, using IMGT germline references to assign V/J genes and CDR3. Reads were removed for weak V/J assignments (E-value above 1e-6), missing CDR3, stop codons, out-of-frame junctions, or ambiguous translated residues. V3J clonotypes were defined as sequences sharing the same inferred V gene, J gene, and CDR3 amino acid sequence. Percentage overlap between repertoires was computed as shared unique clonotypes divided by the size of the smaller repertoire. RTK rarefaction, the Chao1 estimator, and Recon v2.1 estimates of unobserved clonotypes were used to assess repertoire richness. TCRdb limited this immuneACCESS table to in-frame rearrangements with V and J called. A share of clones is missing; checked studies link under half to unresolved V genes, and the rest is unexplained. That table gives V, J and clone size, and the DNA gave D and trimming. Counted in this sample were some 500,000 clones; 70% to 80% of them appeared once. Of the sample, roughly 12% is held by the ten largest clones.

Overall study results and their limits: Pairwise subsampling led to the expectation that sequencing depth would affect the degree of clonotype sharing among donors. Sampling was limited to blood, and TCR repertoires in tissue likely differ from TCR repertoires in blood. The small number of donors limited the genetic and exposure-history diversity represented.

About this clone itself: The antigen this receptor binds is unknown. No base-level quality is on record; no much larger clone is a single base apart.

The sequence is built from TRBV29-1 and TRBJ2-1; the D gene is not confidently resolved. The sequence was collected from a woman in her thirties or forties in good health. Some clones in this sample may be carry-over from other donors' samples. The sequencing input was PBMCs. The nucleotides are TGCAGCGTTGGGGTTTCTTATGAGCAGTTCTTC. Translated, this gives CSVGVSYEQFF.